This record covers a single T cell receptor (beta chain). Its antigen has not been determined. The read comes to an end 3 residues before the CDR3 does, leaving the germline J gene to fill in the end. This sample was included in a study of T cells in women clearing cervical HPV infection (dated by TCRdb to the late 2010s). Background for the entire study: Cases were roughly 23 women with histologically confirmed HPV16-related CIN3 or worse, including a couple of invasive cancers. Cases and controls were matched on year of sample collection and on age within five years. The parent cohort enrolled 10,000 to 13,000 women aged 18 or older in Guanacaste, Costa Rica, during about 1993 to 1995 and followed them for approximately seven years. The controls were some 23 women whose single incident HPV16 infection cleared within 12 months with no development of precancer or cancer. Blood from cases was collected at the visit where the lesion was first found, while blood from controls was collected once the infection could no longer be detected. Since HLA typing was available for only a few women, HLA type could not be ruled out as a confounder. Nested within Costa Rica's Guanacaste HPV Natural History Study, an exploratory proof-of-principle case-control study compared TCR repertoires across cervical HPV16 outcomes. Five blinded duplicates per group were added as quality controls, so that roughly 60 samples were obtained: some 50 participants and some 10 replicates. Cases had a median age of about 34 years and controls had a median age of 38, with no significant differences in baseline characteristics. Among cases, blood sampling occurred a median of about 150 days after lesion detection, with an interquartile range of roughly 85 to 220 days. Study-level results and caveats: Because T-cell numbers per sample were unknown, differences in richness could reflect varying T-cell content rather than repertoire biology. Random forest classifiers combining richness and V gene abundances distinguished cases from controls with an estimated AUC of more than 0.75. Lower TRBV6-7 relative abundance was observed in cases than in controls (around 0.1% versus 0.15%; Bonferroni P = 0.0008). Because of the cross-sectional design, the study could not determine whether the associations came before infection or resulted from infection, and neither effector/memory subsets nor HPV-specific T cells were isolated. TCR repertoire richness was significantly higher in CIN3+ cases than in controls across sequencing depths, while evenness did not differ.

Every participant had a single incident cervical HPV16 infection, and prevalent HPV16 infections were excluded. Cervical HPV DNA was detected with MY09/MY11 PCR, and genotyping was done by dot-blot hybridization. Roughly 15 mL of heparinized blood was centrifuged, after which the buffy coat was aliquoted, frozen at -30 degrees C, and then stored at -80 degrees C. QIAGEN kits were used to extract genomic DNA from the buffy coat specimens. TCR beta CDR3 regions were amplified by multiplex PCR from an average of approximately 1.3 ug genomic DNA per sample using the immunoSEQ assay. The assay corrected primer bias using a complete synthetic TCR repertoire to establish an amplification baseline. Amplicons were sequenced on the Illumina platform. In the original analysis: Sequences were error-corrected by clustering with frequency ratios and a modified nearest-neighbor algorithm, then analyzed in the immunoSEQ Analyzer with IMGT gene definitions. At each rarefaction depth, TCR richness and evenness were averaged across 20 rarefaction repeats, and samples with fewer sequences than that depth were excluded. V, D and J gene relative abundances were compared between groups with Wilcoxon rank sum tests, applying FDR correction. In the blinded duplicates, the intraclass correlation was 90% to 96% for TCR richness and averaged about 80% across 66 gene segments. This immuneACCESS table, as held by TCRdb, lists in-frame sequences with V and J called but not all clones. Of the missing ones, under half trace to an unresolved V gene in checked studies; the others have no known cause. V, J and clone size reflect that table, while D and trimming were determined from the DNA. The sample has 40,000 or so clones on record. Under 7% of the sample is in the top ten clones.

From cysteine to phenylalanine, the CDR3 is 12 amino acids long. The DNA shown is the part of the CDR3 that was read: 27 bases, in frame from base 1. Trimming at the junction amounts to 9 bases on V and 0 bases on J, and the germline ends lie 8 bases apart. CDR1 is given as LNHDA and CDR2 as SQIVND, both from the germline V gene (reference sequence). The chain is assembled from TRBV19 and TRBJ1-1; TRBD1 is a possible D gene, resting on 5 matching bases. The source is a woman between 18 and 70 years old with a cervical HPV16 infection that either progressed to CIN3+ or cleared (not recorded which). Sequencing used blood buffy coat. The CDR3 protein sequence reads: CARGRVNTEAFF. CDR3 DNA, as far as it was read: TGTGCCAGGGGCAGGGTGAACACTGAA.